A selection of T cell receptor beta chains follows, all from one sample in a study of cytomegalovirus exposure and HLA in healthy donors. Method: immunoSEQ multiplex PCR; TCRdb's copy keeps in-frame clones and lacks some. The table lists 150,000 to 200,000 clones, about three quarters of them singletons, with about 1.6% in the top ten. The sequencing sample was made of PBMCs. The receptors originated from a girl aged 5-17 years in good health and CMV-seronegative. CDR3s include the opening cysteine and the closing phenylalanine or tryptophan. Each record gives: CDR3 protein, V gene, clone size. Size is omitted from some rows. Given values are once, few, many or a class for expanded clones.

cdr3_aa: CASENSMNTEAFF
v_call: TRBV2
clone_size: -

cdr3_aa: CASSMGHAYEQYF
v_call: TRBV19
clone_size: -

cdr3_aa: CSGWGDNEQFF
v_call: TRBV20-1
clone_size: once

cdr3_aa: CASSTTGVGQPQHF
v_call: TRBV6-1
clone_size: -

cdr3_aa: CASSLVAGGPPETQYF
v_call: TRBV7-7
clone_size: -

cdr3_aa: CASSEGLGGRDTEAFF
v_call: TRBV6-1
clone_size: -

cdr3_aa: CASSLRLQGRTEAFF
v_call: TRBV5-1
clone_size: -

cdr3_aa: CASSLGRSTDTQYF
v_call: TRBV7-2
clone_size: few

cdr3_aa: CASSESSASQGQFF
v_call: TRBV10-2
clone_size: -

cdr3_aa: CASTAATRQETQYF
v_call: TRBV2
clone_size: -

cdr3_aa: CASSETTGGYTF
v_call: TRBV6-1
clone_size: once

cdr3_aa: CAISEQVSGNTIYF
v_call: TRBV10-3
clone_size: -

cdr3_aa: CASSLAGGHSPLHF
v_call: TRBV7-2
clone_size: -

cdr3_aa: CASSLEASGGFRVDEQYF
v_call: TRBV11-2
clone_size: once

cdr3_aa: CASSAELAGDTDTQYF
v_call: TRBV2
clone_size: -

cdr3_aa: CASSVQNTGELFF
v_call: TRBV9
clone_size: few

cdr3_aa: CASSLVGGGHQETQYF
v_call: TRBV5-1
clone_size: -

cdr3_aa: CASSSTGVPYEQYF
v_call: TRBV7-9
clone_size: -

cdr3_aa: CASSLGGFYNEQYF
v_call: TRBV27
clone_size: once

cdr3_aa: CASRMTGATDTQYF
v_call: TRBV6-6
clone_size: -

cdr3_aa: CASMGPGGSQPQHF
v_call: TRBV6-1
clone_size: once

cdr3_aa: CASRQGGDEQYF
v_call: TRBV6-1
clone_size: -

cdr3_aa: CASSESGYNSPLHF
v_call: TRBV25-1
clone_size: -

cdr3_aa: CASSGDRLNTEAFF
v_call: TRBV7-9
clone_size: few

cdr3_aa: CASSLRDTEAFF
v_call: TRBV5-1
clone_size: -

cdr3_aa: CASSLVQGIPFF
v_call: TRBV7-9
clone_size: -

cdr3_aa: CASSATGEVQPQHF
v_call: TRBV6-6
clone_size: -

cdr3_aa: CASSYSIRGKEQYF
v_call: TRBV6-5
clone_size: -

cdr3_aa: CASSVNPGSGGTYGYTF
v_call: TRBV9
clone_size: -

cdr3_aa: CASSFVPFSGGAQETQYF
v_call: TRBV5-1
clone_size: -

cdr3_aa: CASSLVGGAPEQFF
v_call: TRBV5-1
clone_size: -

cdr3_aa: CASSLGTSNTGELFF
v_call: TRBV7-9
clone_size: -

cdr3_aa: CASRGPRGPGTEAFF
v_call: TRBV7-2
clone_size: -

cdr3_aa: CASSQDFQETQYF
v_call: TRBV14
clone_size: few

cdr3_aa: CASSIPDREYGYTF
v_call: TRBV19
clone_size: -

cdr3_aa: CASSLEGEQYF
v_call: TRBV13
clone_size: few

cdr3_aa: CASGRKSDEQYF
v_call: TRBV12-5
clone_size: -

cdr3_aa: CATSRDTRQPQHF
v_call: TRBV15
clone_size: -

cdr3_aa: CASSVAGGTLYEQYF
v_call: TRBV9
clone_size: -

cdr3_aa: CASSLFKSPSSYEQYF
v_call: TRBV7-9
clone_size: -

cdr3_aa: CASSFGPDEQYF
v_call: TRBV7-8
clone_size: -